This record concerns one T cell receptor beta chain sequence. What it recognizes is unknown. The V and J ends lost 7 bases and 2 bases, in that order; junction bases with no gene match: 15. Germline-derived CDR1 and CDR2 are SGHRS and YFSETQ. The CDR3 is 18 amino acids. The sample originates from a study of cytomegalovirus exposure and HLA in healthy donors. Study conclusions and caveats: Sequencing depth across donors, presence/absence analyses assumed, was roughly uniform. Immune exposure data for these donors was limited to CMV serostatus. TRBV6-2, TRBV6-3 and some other V segments were unresolvable in 87-base-pair reads.

The PCR ran on 60 Vbeta and 13 Jbeta primers. Using immunoSEQ multiplex PCR, the repertoire was profiled, and TCRdb retains in-frame clones only, with some absent. The data show 150,000 to 200,000 clones, about three quarters seen once. Sequenced sample: PBMCs. The sequence derives from a man aged 18 to 29 in good health and CMV-seropositive. The V and J genes are TRBV5-1 and TRBJ2-5; 12 bases are a match to TRBD2. In DNA, the CDR3 is TGCGCCAGCCGCACCCTCCGACTAGCGGGAGAATTTCAAGAGACCCAGTACTTC. Amino acids: CASRTLRLAGEFQETQYF.